This passage covers 5 T cell receptor beta chains from one sample sequenced in a study of vaccination and CD4 T cells after COVID-19. Treatment specified: roughly 11-day PBMC culture with coronavirus spike peptide pools or control peptides (ViraFEST assay). The antigens for these receptors are not known. An Oncomine TCR Beta short-read assay was used to sequence the DNA from cultured CD4+ T cells. TCRdb fed the PCR reads into MiXCR, producing one record per CDR3 protein. The sample contains 20,000 to 25,000 distinct CDR3 sequences, around a third of which appear only once. Sequenced input: cultured CD4+ T cells from blood. The receptor source for this set is a human donor with COVID-19.

This clonotype was detected only a few times. This chain's CDR3 is CASSERPRGARGEAFF. CDR3 nucleotide sequence: TGCGCCAGCAGTGAGCGACCAAGGGGGGCGCGAGGTGAAGCTTTCTTT. V gene TRBV10-2 combines with J gene TRBJ1-1, with D possibly matching TRBD1 (6 bases). This CDR3 spans 16 amino acids. V shed 2 bases and J shed 7 bases, with 20 bases lying between them. Germline V gene data show CDR1 as WSHSY and CDR2 as SAAADI.

The J gene is TRBJ2-7, the V gene TRBV5-1, with D possibly TRBD2 on 5 matching bases. This CDR3 spans 12 amino acids. The V end lost 4 bases, the J end lost 2 bases, and 7 bases lay between the germline ends. Germline CDR1 and CDR2: SGHRS and YFSETQ. CDR3 coding DNA: TGCGCCAGCAGCCCCGGGGCCTACGAGCAGTACTTC. This translates into CASSPGAYEQYF.

The chain joins TRBV12-3 or TRBV12-4 to TRBJ1-2; 8 bases are a match to TRBD1. The trim removed 7 bases at V and 0 bases at J, leaving 7 bases unmatched. This CDR3 has 15 residues. CDR3 region: CASTGRTGTNYGYTF. The CDR3, as DNA: TGTGCCAGCACCGGACGGACAGGGACTAACTATGGCTACACCTTC.

In its sample, this clonotype was seen a few times. This chain joins TRBV10-3 and TRBJ2-2; 7 bases are a match to TRBD1. This CDR3 is built from 15 residues. CDR1 ENHRY and CDR2 SYGVKD come from the germline V gene. J lost 5 bases, V lost 6 bases, and 9 bases had no gene match. The CDR3 DNA sequence: TGTGCCATCAGGCCCTCGACAGGGTTGACCGGGGAGCTGTTTTTT. The encoded protein is CAIRPSTGLTGELFF.

This clonotype showed up just a few times. This chain connects TRBV5-8 to TRBJ1-1; tentatively, D is TRBD1 (5 bases). V dropped 1 base and J dropped 0 bases, with 13 bases sitting between them. Germline loops: CDR1 SGHTS, CDR2 YDEGEE. The length of the CDR3 is 16 residues. CDR3 sequence: CASSLISGEVNTEAFF. The CDR3 DNA follows: TGTGCCAGCAGCTTGATCTCGGGGGAAGTGAACACTGAAGCTTTCTTT.